This TCR beta chain appears in the sequencing data of a study of OX40 agonist ivuxolimab in advanced cancers. About the research overall: A diagnosis of hepatocellular carcinoma, melanoma, renal cell or head and neck cancer was present in dose-escalation patients. Mean age around 60 years, range about 20 to 79; 82.7% male.

Only in-frame clones appear in the TCRdb table, and some are missing; sequencing was by immunoSEQ multiplex PCR. The table has under 95,000 clones, over 85% seen once. CDR1 is SGDLS, CDR2 YYNGEE, per germline. There are 18 residues in the CDR3. The ends were cut back, 0 bases at V and 2 bases at J, with 18 bases in the middle. The V and J genes are TRBV9 and TRBJ2-1, with D perhaps TRBD1 (5 bases). The specimen comprised CD4+ or CD8+ T cells sorted from blood, sampled in a trial of the OX40 agonist ivuxolimab. This TCR came from an adult with an advanced solid tumor such as melanoma, head and neck, liver or kidney cancer. The CDR3 DNA is TGTGCCAGCAGCGTAGATGTGGGGCGGAGACAGCCCTACAATGAGCAGTTCTTC. Protein sequence: CASSVDVGRRQPYNEQFF.